This TCR beta chain was identified during a study of Graves' ophthalmopathy and Graves' hyperthyroidism. This clonotype showed up just once. An end of the junction differs from the germline gene, which may be a read error. Amplification targeted the TCR beta CDR3 regions, with RNA transcripts as the source material. The workflow started with a first-round RT-PCR run with HTBI primers and then moved on to a second-round multiplex PCR. MiXCR, applied by TCRdb to the multiplex PCR reads, yields one record per CDR3 protein. Of 450,000 to 600,000 distinct CDR3 sequences in the sample, roughly 40% were seen once. The authors enrolled newly diagnosed hyperthyroidism patients aged 18 to 65 with under 2 months' duration. Other autoimmune diseases, uncontrolled infections, pregnancy or lactation excluded patients from enrollment. The TCR comes from an adult man with Graves' hyperthyroidism. Material: peripheral blood or thyroid tissue (not recorded which).

CDR3 nucleotides: TGTGCCAGCAGCGTAGGGACAGAACCCTACGAGAAGTACTTC. Its protein is CASSVGTEPYEKYF. The rearrangement joins TRBV9 to TRBJ2-7; a possible D gene is TRBD1 (6 bases). The CDR3 loop spans 14 amino acids. Germline CDR1 reads SGDLS; CDR2 reads YYNGEE.